This T cell receptor (beta chain) was documented in a study of shared clonotypes between healthy human individuals. As for the study in general: Every donor yielded three CD4 naive, three CD4 memory, two CD8 naive and one CD8 memory plate.

The table came from immunoSEQ multiplex PCR; TCRdb's copy has only in-frame clones and leaves some out. The sample records 850,000 to 1,100,000 clones, roughly 80% being singletons. The CDR3 totals 14 residues. Trimming pared 3 bases from V and 4 bases from J, leaving 13 bases between. Looked up from germline, CDR1 is ENHRY and CDR2 is SYGVKD. This chain joins TRBV10-3 and TRBJ2-7; D remains unclear. The receptor was isolated from a man aged 18-30 years in good health. Some clones in this sample may be carry-over from other donors' samples. The sequenced sample was memory CD4+ T cells from PBMCs. Subset of the sample: CD45RA-negative fraction. The CDR3: CAISDRTDLYEQYF. The CDR3 DNA sequence: TGTGCCATCAGTGACCGGACCGATTTATACGAGCAGTACTTC.